The 3 T cell receptor beta chains reported below all come from one sample, sequenced in a study of shared clonotypes between healthy human individuals. Clones were read by immunoSEQ multiplex PCR, and TCRdb kept only the in-frame ones, dropping some. Of 2,500,000 or so clones in the sample, around 92% were seen once. Sample: naive CD4+ T cells from PBMCs. Noted subset: CD45RA+ positively selected. These TCRs come from a man aged 18 to 35 in good health. Some clones in this sample may be carry-over from other donors' samples.

This chain links TRBV6-5 with TRBJ1-2; TRBD1 matches at 7 bases. The trim removed 6 bases at V and 5 bases at J, leaving 9 bases unmatched. Per the germline V gene, CDR1 is MNHEY and CDR2 is SVGAGI. The CDR3 is made up of 14 amino acids. CDR3 loop: CASRIPGTAYGYTF. In nucleotides, the CDR3 is TGTGCCAGCAGAATCCCGGGGACAGCATATGGCTACACCTTC.

In this sample, this clone turned up once. This sample includes further DNA sequences coding for the same CDR3. The chain has TRBV5-1 and TRBJ2-7; TRBD2 matches 9 bases. Germline loops: CDR1 SGHRS, CDR2 YFSETQ. The CDR3 extends over 15 amino acids. Germline trimming cut 0 bases from V and 1 base from J; bases unmatched to any gene: 2. CDR3 amino acids: CASSLVLAGSYEQYF. The CDR3, as DNA: TGCGCCAGCAGCTTGGTACTAGCGGGTTCCTACGAGCAGTACTTC.

This chain joins TRBV9 and TRBJ1-3; weak D call: TRBD1 (5 bases). With 2 bases removed from V and 2 bases from J, the gap between germline ends came to 14 bases. Germline CDR1 reads SGDLS; CDR2 reads YYNGEE. The CDR3 is 16 amino acids. The CDR3 nucleotides read TGTGCCAGCAGCGTCGGACACCGGGCCCCTGGAAACACCATATATTTT. Encoded protein: CASSVGHRAPGNTIYF.